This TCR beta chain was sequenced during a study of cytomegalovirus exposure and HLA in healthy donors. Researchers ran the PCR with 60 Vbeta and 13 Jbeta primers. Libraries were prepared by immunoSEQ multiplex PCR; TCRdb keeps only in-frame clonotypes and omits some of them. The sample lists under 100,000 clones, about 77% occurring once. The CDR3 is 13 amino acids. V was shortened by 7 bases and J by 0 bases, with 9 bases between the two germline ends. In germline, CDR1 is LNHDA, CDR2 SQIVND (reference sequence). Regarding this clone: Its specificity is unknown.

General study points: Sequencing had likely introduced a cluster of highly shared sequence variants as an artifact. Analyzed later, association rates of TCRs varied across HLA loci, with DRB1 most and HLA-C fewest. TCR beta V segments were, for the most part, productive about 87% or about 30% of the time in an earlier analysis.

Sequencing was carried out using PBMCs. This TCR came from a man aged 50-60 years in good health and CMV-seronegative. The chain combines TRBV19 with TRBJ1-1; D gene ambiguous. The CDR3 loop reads CASNTQVNTEAFF. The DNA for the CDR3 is TGTGCCAGTAATACACAAGTGAACACTGAAGCTTTCTTT.